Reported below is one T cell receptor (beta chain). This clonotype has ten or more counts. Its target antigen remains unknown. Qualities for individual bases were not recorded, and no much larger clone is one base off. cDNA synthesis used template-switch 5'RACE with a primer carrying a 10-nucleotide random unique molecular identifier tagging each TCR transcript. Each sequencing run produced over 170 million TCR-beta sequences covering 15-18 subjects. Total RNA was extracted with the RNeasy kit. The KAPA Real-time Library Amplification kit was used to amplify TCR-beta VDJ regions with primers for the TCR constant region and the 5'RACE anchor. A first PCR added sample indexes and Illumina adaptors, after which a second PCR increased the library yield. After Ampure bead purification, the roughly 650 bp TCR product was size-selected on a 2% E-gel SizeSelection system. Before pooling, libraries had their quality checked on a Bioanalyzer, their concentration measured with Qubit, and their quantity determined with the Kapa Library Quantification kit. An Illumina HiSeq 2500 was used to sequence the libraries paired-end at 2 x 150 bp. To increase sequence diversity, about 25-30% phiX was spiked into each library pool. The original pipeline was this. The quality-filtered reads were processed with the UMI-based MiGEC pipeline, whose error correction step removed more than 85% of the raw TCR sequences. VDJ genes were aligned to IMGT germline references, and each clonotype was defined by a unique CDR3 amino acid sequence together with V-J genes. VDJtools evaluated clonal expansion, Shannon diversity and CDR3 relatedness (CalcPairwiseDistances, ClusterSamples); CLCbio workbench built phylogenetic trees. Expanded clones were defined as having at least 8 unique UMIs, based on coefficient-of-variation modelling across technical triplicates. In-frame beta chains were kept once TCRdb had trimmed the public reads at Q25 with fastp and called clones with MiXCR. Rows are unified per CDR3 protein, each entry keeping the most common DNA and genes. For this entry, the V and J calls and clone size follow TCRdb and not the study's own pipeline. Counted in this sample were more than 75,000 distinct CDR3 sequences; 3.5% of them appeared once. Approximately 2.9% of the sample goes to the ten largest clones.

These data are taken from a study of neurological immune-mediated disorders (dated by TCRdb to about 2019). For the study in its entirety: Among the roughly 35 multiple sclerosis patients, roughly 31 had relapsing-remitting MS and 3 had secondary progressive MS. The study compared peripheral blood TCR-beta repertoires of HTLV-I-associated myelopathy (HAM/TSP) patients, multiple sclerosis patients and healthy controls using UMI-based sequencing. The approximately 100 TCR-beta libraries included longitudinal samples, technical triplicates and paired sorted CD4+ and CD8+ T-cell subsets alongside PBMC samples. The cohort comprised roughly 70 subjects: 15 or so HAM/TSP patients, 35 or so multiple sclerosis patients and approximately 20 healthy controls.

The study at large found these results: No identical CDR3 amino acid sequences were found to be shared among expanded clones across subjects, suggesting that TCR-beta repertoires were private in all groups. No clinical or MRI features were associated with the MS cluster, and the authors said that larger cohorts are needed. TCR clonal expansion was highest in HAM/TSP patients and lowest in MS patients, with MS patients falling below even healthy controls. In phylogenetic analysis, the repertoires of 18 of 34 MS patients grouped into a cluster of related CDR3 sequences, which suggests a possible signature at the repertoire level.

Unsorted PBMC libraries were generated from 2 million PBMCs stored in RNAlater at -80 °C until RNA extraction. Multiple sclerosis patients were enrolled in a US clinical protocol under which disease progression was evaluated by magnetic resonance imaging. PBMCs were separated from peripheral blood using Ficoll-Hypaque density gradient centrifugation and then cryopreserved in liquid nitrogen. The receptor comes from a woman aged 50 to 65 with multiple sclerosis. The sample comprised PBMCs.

The CDR3 reads CSASRQAKNIQYF. In nucleotide form, the sequence is TGCAGTGCTAGTCGGCAGGCCAAAAACATTCAGTACTTC. The sequence links TRBV20-1 to TRBJ2-4, with the D gene call left open. V loses 3 bases of germline sequence and J loses 1 base, and the interval between the two ends is 7 bases. The germline V gene (reference sequence) sets CDR1 to DFQATT and CDR2 to SNEGSKA. Reading from cysteine to phenylalanine, the CDR3 counts 13 amino acids. Just the 39-base CDR3 DNA is kept, in frame starting at base 1.